This T cell receptor (beta chain) was retrieved from a study of CD8+CD57+ T cells in acquired aplastic anemia. Study information: DNA per sorted CD4+ or CD8+ sample ranged about 0.2 to 27.4 ug, averaging roughly 3.2 ug. Average CD4+ read depth in healthy donors was roughly 10 million reads.

Ten or more counts support this clonotype. The antigen is not known. CDR3 and TCR beta VDJ profiling relied on genomic DNA as the template. TCRdb analysed the reads with MiXCR anew, one entry per CDR3 protein. The table has 200,000 to 250,000 distinct CDR3 sequences, 30% to 40% seen once. Findings and limits, study-wide: Any difference that existed in CD8+ Simpson's diversity between patients and controls was not significant. Comparison of patients with controls identified approximately 28 shared CD8+ CDR3 sequences.

Between the trimmed V and J ends, which lost 0 bases and 0 bases, there was a span of 12 bases. The CDR3 is 16 residues long. The germline V gene encodes CDR1 LNHNV and CDR2 YYDKDF (reference sequence). The receptor's source is a human donor in good health, serving as a control. The chain recombines TRBV15 with TRBJ2-7; D is possibly TRBD2 (5 bases). The material sequenced was sorted CD4+, CD8+, or CD8+CD57+ T cells (not recorded which) from PBMCs. The CDR3 coding sequence is TGTGCCACCAGCAGAGACGGCTCGGGGATCTCCTACGAGCAGTACTTC. Translating it yields CATSRDGSGISYEQYF.